This entry concerns a single T cell receptor (beta chain). No antigen is known for it. This sample was included in a study of shared clonotypes between healthy human individuals. Study information: Participating donors consisted of a couple of women and a few men aged 18 to 49. Study-wide results and caveats: Some clonotypes were shared by all four sorted-subset donors, while others were not shared. The non-shared ones had lower generation probabilities than the shared ones.

Germline CDR1 and CDR2: SEHNR and FQNEAQ (reference sequence). The CDR3 spans 18 residues. V was pared by 6 bases and J by 2 bases, with 11 bases of the junction left unmatched. The authors loaded about 200 ng DNA, about 30,000 T cell genomes, into sorted-subset replicate PCRs. TCRdb's copy holds only in-frame clones and misses some; the assay was immunoSEQ multiplex PCR. The table has some 2,000,000 clones, 95% seen once. The sequence was obtained from a man younger than 35 in good health. The sample taken for sequencing was naive CD4+ T cells sorted from blood. Subset indicated: CD45RA+ positively selected. J is TRBJ2-2 and V is TRBV7-9, with 11 bases lining up with TRBD2. This CDR3 reads CASSLIGTSGLNTGELFF. The CDR3 coding sequence is TGTGCCAGCAGTCTAATAGGGACTAGCGGACTTAACACCGGGGAGCTGTTTTTT.